This T cell receptor (beta chain) was identified in a study of blood T cell repertoires in COVID-19. About the research overall: From T cells, B-cell-depleted T cells, or PBMCs came the material, which was cDNA or gDNA.

CDR3 size: 16 residues. With V trimmed by 5 bases and J by 8 bases, 14 bases remained unmatched. Germline CDR1 SGHRS, CDR2 YFSETQ. Some clones are missing from TCRdb's copy, which holds only in-frame ones; the method was immunoSEQ multiplex PCR. The data hold about 240,000 clones, with roughly 80% observed a single time. The clonotype was recovered from a woman aged 55-70 years with active or convalescent COVID-19. Sequencing used peripheral blood. This chain connects TRBV5-1 to TRBJ1-1, with TRBD1 identical over 11 bases. The CDR3 protein is CASSRGGQGAISEAFF. CDR3 nucleotides: TGCGCCAGCAGTCGCGGCGGACAGGGGGCGATATCAGAAGCTTTCTTT. Full variable domain (missing parts from reference TRBV5-1 and TRBJ1-1): KAGVTQTPRYLIKTRGQQVTLSCSPISGHRSVSWYQQTPGQGLQFLFEYFSETQRNKGNFPGRFSGRQFSNSRSEMNVSTLELGDSALYLCASSRGGQGAISEAFFGQGTRLTVV.